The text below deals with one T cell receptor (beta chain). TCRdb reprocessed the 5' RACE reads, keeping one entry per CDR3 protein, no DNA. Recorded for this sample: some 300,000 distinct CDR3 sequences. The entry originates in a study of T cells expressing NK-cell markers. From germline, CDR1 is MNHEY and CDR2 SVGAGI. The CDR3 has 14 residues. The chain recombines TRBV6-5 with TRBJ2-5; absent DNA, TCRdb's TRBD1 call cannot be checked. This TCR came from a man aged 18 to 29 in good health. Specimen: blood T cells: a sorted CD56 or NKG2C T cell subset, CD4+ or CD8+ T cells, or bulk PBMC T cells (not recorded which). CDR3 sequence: CASSWGAPQETQYF.